This is a list of T cell receptor beta chains from one sample in a study of blood T cell repertoires in COVID-19. The data were produced by immunoSEQ multiplex PCR, yet TCRdb's version contains in-frame clones alone and is incomplete. The data contain hundreds of thousands of clones, roughly nine tenths of them seen just once; the ten biggest clones take up around 3%. The material sequenced was peripheral blood. Every receptor here comes from a woman in her twenties or thirties with COVID-19, enrolled during active disease. Both conserved end residues are part of each CDR3. The D gene is left open where the match is weak. The size entry is marked missing in some rows and otherwise reads once, few, many or a size class.

>TRBV29-1|-|TRBD1|TRBJ2-1
TGCAGCGTACACAGGGGTGGGAATGAGCAGTTCTTC
CSVHRGGNEQFF
>TRBV6-6|-|TRBD1|TRBJ2-5
TGTGCCAGTGGGACAGGAGAGACCCAGTACTTC
CASGTGETQYF
>TRBV2|-|TRBD1|TRBJ2-1
TGTGCCAGCAGTTACGATGCCACAGGGGTCGATGAGCAGTTCTTC
CASSYDATGVDEQFF
>TRBV3-1/TRBV3-2|-|-|TRBJ2-1
TGTGCCAGCAGCCAATTGCGCAATGAGCAGTTCTTC
CASSQLRNEQFF
>TRBV13|once|TRBD2|TRBJ2-1
TGTGCCAGCAGCCCGCGGGGGGGCCCTTACAATGAGCAGTTCTTC
CASSPRGGPYNEQFF
>TRBV27|-|-|TRBJ2-3
TGTGCCAGCAGTTCGGAGTTCAGCACAGATACGCAGTATTTT
CASSSEFSTDTQYF
>TRBV2|-|-|TRBJ1-2
TGTGCCAGCAGGGCGCAGGGAACTGATGGCTACACCTTC
CASRAQGTDGYTF
>TRBV12-5|-|TRBD1|TRBJ1-1
TGTGCTGGGTCGCAGGGGGTGGAGGGGAACACTGAAGCTTTCTTT
CAGSQGVEGNTEAFF
>TRBV4-1|-|-|TRBJ2-5
TGCGCCAGCAGCCAAGTTAGTTCAGGGTCAAGGGAGACCCAGTACTTC
CASSQVSSGSRETQYF
>TRBV28|once|TRBD1|TRBJ2-3
TGTGCCAGCAGTTTAGGGGGACAGGGGACAGATACGCAGTATTTT
CASSLGGQGTDTQYF
>TRBV9|-|-|TRBJ1-2
TGTGCCAGCAGCGCGGACGGGGGAAAGGACGGCTACACCTTC
CASSADGGKDGYTF
>TRBV21-1|-|-|TRBJ2-1
TGTGCCAGCAGCATACGAACCGGACTAGCGGGCGAGCGGGGGGGTGAGCAGTTCTTC
CASSIRTGLAGERGGEQFF
>TRBV3-1/TRBV3-2|-|-|TRBJ1-2
TGTGCCAGCAGCCAAGAAAACCCTGGGGCAGGGGAAAACTATGGCTACACCTTC
CASSQENPGAGENYGYTF
>TRBV9|-|TRBD1|TRBJ2-1
TGTGCCAGCAGCCCCTCCGGGACAGGGACGGATGAGCAGTTCTTC
CASSPSGTGTDEQFF
>TRBV6-5|-|-|TRBJ1-2
TGTGCCAGCAGTTGGCTAGGGGGGGGGAACTATGGCTACACCTTC
CASSWLGGGNYGYTF
>TRBV3-1/TRBV3-2|-|TRBD2|TRBJ2-3
TGTGCCAGCAGCCAAGAAGCTCTCTTCGGGCGGGAGTCAGATACGCAGTATTTT
CASSQEALFGRESDTQYF
>TRBV29-1|-|TRBD1|TRBJ2-7
TGCAGCGTTCAAGTTGGGACAGGGGTAGGCGAGCAGTACTTC
CSVQVGTGVGEQYF
>TRBV5-1|-|TRBD1|TRBJ1-2
TGCGCCAGCAGCTTGGGACAGGGCATTAACTATGGCTACACCTTC
CASSLGQGINYGYTF
>TRBV4-2|-|-|TRBJ1-3
TGTGCCAGCAGCCCGAGGGCGGGGAACTCTGGAAACACCATATATTTT
CASSPRAGNSGNTIYF
>TRBV14|-|TRBD2|TRBJ2-5
TGTGCCAGCAGCCCTTTAGCGGGGGGCCGCTTAAGAGAGACCCAGTACTTC
CASSPLAGGRLRETQYF
>TRBV7-2|-|TRBD1|TRBJ2-3
TGTGCCAGCAGCGACATAATAGGGACAGGGACTAGCACAGATACGCAGTATTTT
CASSDIIGTGTSTDTQYF
>TRBV5-1|-|TRBD1|TRBJ2-7
TGCGCCAGCAGCTTGGGGGACAGGGGATACGAGCAGTACTTC
CASSLGDRGYEQYF
>TRBV14|-|-|TRBJ2-1
TGTGCCAGCAGCCAAGTGGGTGATAGCCGCAATGAGCAGTTCTTC
CASSQVGDSRNEQFF
>TRBV19|-|-|TRBJ1-2
TGTGCCAGTAGTATTCGGCAGGCCACCGCCGGCTACACCTTC
CASSIRQATAGYTF
>TRBV4-1|-|-|TRBJ1-5
TGCGCCAGCAGCCAACCCCGTCTGGGGGGGCCCCAGCATTTT
CASSQPRLGGPQHF
>TRBV28|-|TRBD1|TRBJ1-6
TGTGCCAGCAGTTTTGGGACAGGGTTCGATTCACCCCTCCACTTT
CASSFGTGFDSPLHF
>TRBV4-1|-|TRBD2|TRBJ2-2
TGCGCCAGCAGCCAACCTACTAGCGGGATCGGGGAGCTGTTTTTT
CASSQPTSGIGELFF
>TRBV10-1|-|TRBD2|TRBJ2-3
TGCGCCAGCAGTGAGTCCCTAGCGGGGGGGAGCACAGATACGCAGTATTTT
CASSESLAGGSTDTQYF
>TRBV10-1|once|-|TRBJ2-3
TGCGCCAGCAGTGTAGCTGACTCTAGCACAGATACGCAGTATTTT
CASSVADSSTDTQYF
>TRBV4-3|few|TRBD2|TRBJ2-1
TGCGCCAGCAGCCCCAGATCAGGGAGCGGGGGGTCTGGAAATGAGCAGTTCTTC
CASSPRSGSGGSGNEQFF
>TRBV13|-|TRBD2|TRBJ2-1
TGTGCCAGCAGCAGTCGACTAGCGGGAGGGAATGAGCAGTTCTTC
CASSSRLAGGNEQFF
>TRBV6-6|-|-|TRBJ2-7
TGTGCCAGCAGCCTTCGACAAGGCCACTACGAGCAGTACTTC
CASSLRQGHYEQYF